The 16 T cell receptor beta chains listed next were all sequenced from one sample in a study of blood T cell repertoires in COVID-19. Profiled with immunoSEQ multiplex PCR; TCRdb holds only in-frame clones, not every one. The sample has fewer than 350,000 clones, 70% to 90% seen once. The sample was peripheral blood. These receptors originate from a woman between 25 and 40 years old who had recovered from COVID-19.

The genes are TRBV10-3 and TRBJ2-1, with 12 bases lining up with TRBD2. The CDR3 has 16 residues. After removal of 0 bases from V and 8 bases from J, the junction contained 5 bases not matched to a gene. The germline CDR1 and CDR2 sequences are ENHRY and SYGVKD. The CDR3 coding sequence is TGTGCCATCAGTGAGTCGACTAGCGGGAGAAGTGATGAGCAGTTCTTC. It yields the protein CAISESTSGRSDEQFF.

A single count supports this clone. CDR3 amino acids: CASSRGQGAYGYTF. The CDR3 coding sequence is TGTGCCAGCAGTAGGGGACAGGGGGCCTATGGCTACACCTTC. The rearrangement uses TRBV27 and TRBJ1-2; 12 positions match TRBD1. Germline CDR1 MNHEY, CDR2 SMNVEV (reference sequence). With V trimmed by 5 bases and J by 4 bases, 2 bases remained unmatched. CDR3 length: 14 amino acids.

The chain links TRBV27 to TRBJ2-5, with a tentative D call TRBD1 (6 bases). There are 15 residues in the CDR3. CDR1 and CDR2 (germline): MNHEY, SMNVEV (reference sequence). Trimming took off 6 bases at V and 5 bases at J, with 19 bases between the two ends. CDR3 nucleotides: TGTGCCAGCAGGGCACCCTGGGCAGGGGTTGAGACCCAGTACTTC. Amino acids: CASRAPWAGVETQYF.

CDR3 loop: CASTPTGNTDTQYF. The DNA of the CDR3 is TGTGCCAGCACCCCAACCGGGAACACAGATACGCAGTATTTT. The gene calls are TRBV7-3 and TRBJ2-3, with D perhaps matching TRBD2 (5 bases). Germline lookup yields CDR1 SGHTA and CDR2 FQGTGA. The V and J ends lost 7 bases and 2 bases respectively, with 13 bases between them. The CDR3 covers 14 residues.

A single count supports this clone. The chain couples TRBV11-2 to TRBJ2-1, with TRBD2 matching 11 bases. Germline CDR1 is SGHAT and CDR2 is FQNNGV. V was clipped by 1 base and J by 8 bases; unmatched bases: 10. This CDR3 has 17 residues. The CDR3 loop is CASSLGLAGGLKDEQFF. The CDR3 DNA is TGTGCCAGCAGCTTAGGGCTAGCGGGAGGATTAAAGGATGAGCAGTTCTTC.

This clone turned up a few times. The chain employs TRBV6-6 and TRBJ2-1; D may be TRBD1 (7 bases). CDR1 is MNHNY and CDR2 is SVGAGI in the germline V gene (reference sequence). With 5 bases removed from V and 10 bases from J, the gap between germline ends came to 30 bases. The CDR3 consists of 18 residues. The CDR3 coding sequence is TGTGCCAGCAGTCCGGCGTCGGCGGGGACAGCCCGCTCAGGGGAGCAGTTCTTC. Its protein product is CASSPASAGTARSGEQFF.

The chain couples TRBV27 to TRBJ2-4, with 9 bases identical to TRBD1. CDR1 and CDR2 (germline): MNHEY, SMNVEV (reference sequence). The CDR3 is made up of 20 amino acids. With 4 bases clipped from V and 9 bases from J, the junction kept 25 bases outside the gene matches. CDR3 nucleotide sequence: TGTGCCAGCAGTTCACATTATCGGGACAGGGACACTAGCCCCAAGGGCATTCAGTACTTC. Amino acid sequence: CASSSHYRDRDTSPKGIQYF.

This clone was observed a single time. The chain recombines TRBV29-1 with TRBJ2-1; 10 nucleotides agree with TRBD2. The CDR3 extends over 14 amino acids. The V segment lost 6 bases and the J segment 5 bases; nucleotides outside the gene matches: 7. The V gene's germline CDR1 is SQVTM and CDR2 ANQGSEA. CDR3 protein: CSVETSGVNNEQFF. For the CDR3, the DNA is TGCAGCGTGGAAACTAGCGGGGTTAACAATGAGCAGTTCTTC.

This clone has a single count. The V gene is TRBV5-1, the J gene TRBJ1-1; D is unresolved. Trimming removed 2 bases at V and 7 bases at J, with 12 bases between. Per germline, CDR1 SGHRS and CDR2 YFSETQ. CDR3 size: 13 residues. In nucleotides, the CDR3 is TGCGCCAGCAGCTTACAGATCGCAAGTGAAGCTTTCTTT. Translating gives CASSLQIASEAFF.

The chain links TRBV27 to TRBJ1-6; D gene ambiguous. This CDR3 comprises 13 residues. In germline, CDR1 is MNHEY, CDR2 SMNVEV (reference sequence). V was cut by 5 bases and J by 8 bases, with 10 bases left in between. The CDR3 region has the DNA TGTGCCAGCAGTGACGCGGAATATTCACCCCTCCACTTT. Translated: CASSDAEYSPLHF.

The chain links TRBV6-5 to TRBJ1-3, with a possible D match to TRBD1 (5 bases). The CDR3 spans 15 residues. Deletions cut 2 bases from V and 0 bases from J, with 8 bases between. From germline, CDR1 is MNHEY and CDR2 SVGAGI. This CDR3 reads CASSYRGHSGNTIYF. DNA for the CDR3: TGTGCCAGCAGTTACAGGGGCCACTCTGGAAACACCATATATTTT.

The V and J genes are TRBV6-6 and TRBJ2-3, with 10 bases that match TRBD2. J gave up 2 bases and V 8 bases, and 10 bases lay outside the gene matches. This CDR3 is built from 16 residues. Germline CDR1 is MNHNY and CDR2 is SVGAGI (reference sequence). This CDR3 reads CASGKGTSGITDTQYF. The DNA of the CDR3 is TGTGCCAGCGGTAAAGGAACTAGCGGGATCACAGATACGCAGTATTTT.

This clone was observed a single time. The chain combines TRBV27 with TRBJ2-7; TRBD2 matches 7 bases. This CDR3 has 15 amino acids. J was trimmed by 7 bases and V by 4 bases; bases with no gene match: 13. Germline V lookup: CDR1 MNHEY, CDR2 SMNVEV (reference sequence). CDR3 DNA: TGTGCCAGCAGTTACCAAGCTCAGGTGGGGGGGGAGCAGTACTTC. The encoded protein is CASSYQAQVGGEQYF.

The chain combines TRBV27 with TRBJ2-7, with TRBD1 identical over 8 bases. The ends lost 5 bases at V and 2 bases at J; junction bases unmatched: 5. Germline CDR1 MNHEY, CDR2 SMNVEV (reference sequence). This CDR3 has 14 residues. CDR3 DNA: TGTGCCAGCAGTGCGCGGACAGGGACCTACGAGCAGTACTTC. This gives the protein CASSARTGTYEQYF.

The CDR3 DNA reads as TGTGCCAGCAGCTTCTTCGGGGGGGGCACTAATGAAAAACTGTTTTTT. This encodes CASSFFGGGTNEKLFF. V gene TRBV7-8 combines with J gene TRBJ1-4; D possibly corresponds to TRBD1 (6 bases). Germline-derived CDR1 and CDR2 are SGHVS and FQNEAQ. This CDR3 spans 16 amino acids. V was shortened by 3 bases and J by 2 bases, with 13 bases between the two germline ends.

The chain has TRBV9 and TRBJ2-1; TRBD1 might be the D (6 bases). Germline assignment: CDR1 SGDLS and CDR2 YYNGEE. Trimming took off 5 bases at V and 2 bases at J, with 20 bases between the two ends. This CDR3 comprises 17 residues. The CDR3 is CASSRTSRDMPYNEQFF. DNA for the CDR3: TGTGCCAGCAGTCGCACTTCACGGGACATGCCCTACAATGAGCAGTTCTTC.